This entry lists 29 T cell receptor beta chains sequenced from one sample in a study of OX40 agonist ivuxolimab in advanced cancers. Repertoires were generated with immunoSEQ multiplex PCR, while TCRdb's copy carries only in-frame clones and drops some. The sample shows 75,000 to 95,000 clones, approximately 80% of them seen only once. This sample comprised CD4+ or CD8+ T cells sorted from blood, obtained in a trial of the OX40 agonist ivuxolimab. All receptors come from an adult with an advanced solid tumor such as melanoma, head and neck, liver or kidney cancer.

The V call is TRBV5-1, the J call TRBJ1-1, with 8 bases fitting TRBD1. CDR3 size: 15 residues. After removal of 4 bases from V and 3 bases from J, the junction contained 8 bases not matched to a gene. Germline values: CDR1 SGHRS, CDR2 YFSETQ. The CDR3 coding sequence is TGCGCCAGCAGCCTGAACGGACAGGGCGACACTGAAGCTTTCTTT. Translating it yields CASSLNGQGDTEAFF.

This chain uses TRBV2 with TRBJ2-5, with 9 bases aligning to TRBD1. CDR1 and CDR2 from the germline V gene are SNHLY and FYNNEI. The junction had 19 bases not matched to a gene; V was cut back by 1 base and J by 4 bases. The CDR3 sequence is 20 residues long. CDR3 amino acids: CASSEVLGGLGTGSRETQYF. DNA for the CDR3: TGTGCCAGCAGTGAAGTTTTGGGTGGCCTGGGGACAGGGTCGAGAGAGACCCAGTACTTC.

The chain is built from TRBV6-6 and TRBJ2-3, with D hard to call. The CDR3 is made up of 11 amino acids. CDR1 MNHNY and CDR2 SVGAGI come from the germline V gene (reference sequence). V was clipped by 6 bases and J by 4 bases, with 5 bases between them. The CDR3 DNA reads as TGTGCCAGCAGCGTAGCAGATACGCAGTATTTT. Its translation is CASSVADTQYF.

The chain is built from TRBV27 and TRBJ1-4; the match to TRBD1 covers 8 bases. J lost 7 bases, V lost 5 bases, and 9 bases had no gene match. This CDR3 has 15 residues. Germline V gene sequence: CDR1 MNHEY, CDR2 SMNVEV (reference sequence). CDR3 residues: CASSKQGARGEKLFF. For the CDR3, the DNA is TGTGCCAGCAGTAAGCAGGGGGCGCGGGGTGAAAAACTGTTTTTT.

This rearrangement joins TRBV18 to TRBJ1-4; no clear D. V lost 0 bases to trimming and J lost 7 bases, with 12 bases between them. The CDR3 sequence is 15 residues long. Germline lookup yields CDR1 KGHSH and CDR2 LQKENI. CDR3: CASSPPGGMAEKLFF. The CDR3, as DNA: TGTGCCAGCTCACCACCGGGTGGCATGGCTGAAAAACTGTTTTTT.

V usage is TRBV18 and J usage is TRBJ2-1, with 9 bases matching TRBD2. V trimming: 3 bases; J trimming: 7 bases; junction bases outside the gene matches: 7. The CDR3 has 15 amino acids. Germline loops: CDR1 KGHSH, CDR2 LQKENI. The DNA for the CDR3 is TGTGCCAGCTCACCTCTAGCGGGGAGAGGGAATGAGCAGTTCTTC. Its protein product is CASSPLAGRGNEQFF.

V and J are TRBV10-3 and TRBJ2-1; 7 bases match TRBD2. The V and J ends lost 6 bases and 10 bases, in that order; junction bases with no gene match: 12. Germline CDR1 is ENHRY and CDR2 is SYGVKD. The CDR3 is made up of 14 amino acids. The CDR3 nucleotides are TGTGCCATCAGGGGTGCGGCTAGCGGATTGGAGCAGTTCTTC. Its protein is CAIRGAASGLEQFF.

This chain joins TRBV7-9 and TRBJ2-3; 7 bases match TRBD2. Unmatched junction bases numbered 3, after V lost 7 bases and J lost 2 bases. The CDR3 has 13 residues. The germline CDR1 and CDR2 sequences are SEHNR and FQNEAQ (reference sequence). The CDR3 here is CASIRLATDTQYF. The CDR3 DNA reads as TGTGCCAGCATAAGACTAGCCACAGATACGCAGTATTTT.

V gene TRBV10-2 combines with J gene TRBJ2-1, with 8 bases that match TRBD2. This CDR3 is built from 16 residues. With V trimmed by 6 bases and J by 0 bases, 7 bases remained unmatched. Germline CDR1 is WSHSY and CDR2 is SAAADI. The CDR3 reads CASRGVAGPSYNEQFF. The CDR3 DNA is TGCGCCAGCAGGGGAGTAGCGGGACCCTCCTACAATGAGCAGTTCTTC.

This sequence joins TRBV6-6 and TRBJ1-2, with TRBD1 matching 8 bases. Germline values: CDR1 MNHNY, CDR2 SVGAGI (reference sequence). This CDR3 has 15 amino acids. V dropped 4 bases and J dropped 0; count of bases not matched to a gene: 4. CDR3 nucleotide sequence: TGTGCCAGCAGTTCGCCAGGGGGCACTAACTATGGCTACACCTTC. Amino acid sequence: CASSSPGGTNYGYTF.

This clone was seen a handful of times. The CDR3 loop is CASRAPGLAGTGELFF. The CDR3 DNA is TGTGCCAGCAGGGCACCGGGACTAGCGGGGACCGGGGAGCTGTTTTTT. The chain carries TRBV7-9 and TRBJ2-2; 13 bases fit TRBD2. Germline V lookup: CDR1 SEHNR, CDR2 FQNEAQ (reference sequence). The CDR3 runs to 16 residues. Trimming cost V 6 bases and J 5 bases; bases outside gene matches: 6.

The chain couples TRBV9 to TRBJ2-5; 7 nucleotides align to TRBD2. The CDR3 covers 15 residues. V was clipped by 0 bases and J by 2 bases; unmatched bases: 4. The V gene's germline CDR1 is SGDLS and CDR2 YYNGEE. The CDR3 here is CASSVAAGNQETQYF. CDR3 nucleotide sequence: TGTGCCAGCAGCGTAGCAGCGGGGAATCAAGAGACCCAGTACTTC.

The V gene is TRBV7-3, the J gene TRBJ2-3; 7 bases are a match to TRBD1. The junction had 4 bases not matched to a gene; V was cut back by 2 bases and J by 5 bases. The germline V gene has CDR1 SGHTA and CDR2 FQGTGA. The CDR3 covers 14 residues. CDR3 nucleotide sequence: TGTGCCAGCAGCTTACAAGGGGGCCAAGATACGCAGTATTTT. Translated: CASSLQGGQDTQYF.

CDR3 in amino acids: CASSYARSQPQHF. The CDR3 DNA reads TGTGCCAGCAGTTACGCTAGGAGTCAGCCCCAGCATTTT. The V gene is TRBV6-5, the J gene TRBJ1-5; D call uncertain. Germline V lookup: CDR1 MNHEY, CDR2 SVGAGI. V lost 2 bases to trimming and J lost 6 bases, with 8 bases between them. This CDR3 is built from 13 residues.

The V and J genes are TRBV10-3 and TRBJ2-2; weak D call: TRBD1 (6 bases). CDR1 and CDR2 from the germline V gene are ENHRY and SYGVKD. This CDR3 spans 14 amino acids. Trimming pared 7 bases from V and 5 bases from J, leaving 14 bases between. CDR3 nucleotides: TGTGCCATCACCGACCAGGGGAAGACCGGGGAGCTGTTTTTT. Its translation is CAITDQGKTGELFF.

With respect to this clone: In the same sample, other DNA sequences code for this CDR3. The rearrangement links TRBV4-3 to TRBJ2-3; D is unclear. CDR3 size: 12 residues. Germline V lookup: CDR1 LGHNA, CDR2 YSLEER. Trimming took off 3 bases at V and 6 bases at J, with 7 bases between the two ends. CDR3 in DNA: TGCGCCAGCAGCCAGGATATGGATACGCAGTATTTT. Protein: CASSQDMDTQYF.

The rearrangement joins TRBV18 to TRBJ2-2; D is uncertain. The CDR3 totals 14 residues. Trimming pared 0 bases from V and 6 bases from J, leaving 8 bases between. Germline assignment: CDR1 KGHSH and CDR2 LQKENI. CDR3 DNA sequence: TGTGCCAGCTCACCACCGGGCTTACCCGGGGAGCTGTTTTTT. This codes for CASSPPGLPGELFF.

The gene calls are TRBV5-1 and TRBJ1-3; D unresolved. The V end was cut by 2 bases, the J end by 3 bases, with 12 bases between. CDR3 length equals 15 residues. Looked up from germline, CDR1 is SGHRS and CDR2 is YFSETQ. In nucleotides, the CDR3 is TGCGCCAGCAGCTTAGATGCCGGGAATGGAAACACCATATATTTT. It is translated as CASSLDAGNGNTIYF.

DNA for the CDR3: TGTGCCAGCAGTTTGGGGACAGGGATGAATCAGCCCCAGCATTTT. As protein: CASSLGTGMNQPQHF. The chain couples TRBV28 to TRBJ1-5; 9 nucleotides agree with TRBD1. Germline V gene lookup returns CDR1 MDHEN and CDR2 SYDVKM. The junction had 4 bases not matched to a gene; V was cut back by 3 bases and J by 4 bases. The CDR3 sequence is 15 residues long.

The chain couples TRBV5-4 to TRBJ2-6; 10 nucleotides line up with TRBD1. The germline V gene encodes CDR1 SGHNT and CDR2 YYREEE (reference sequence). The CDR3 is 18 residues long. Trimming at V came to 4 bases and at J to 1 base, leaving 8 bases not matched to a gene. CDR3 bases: TGTGCCAGCAGCGATAGGGACAGGGGAACTTCTGGGGCCAACGTCCTGACTTTC. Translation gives CASSDRDRGTSGANVLTF.

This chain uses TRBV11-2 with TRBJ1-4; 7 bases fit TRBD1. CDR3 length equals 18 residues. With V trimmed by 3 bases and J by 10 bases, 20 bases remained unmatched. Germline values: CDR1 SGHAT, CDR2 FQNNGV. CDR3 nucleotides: TGTGCCAGCAGCTTGTCGCGAAGGACAGGCCCCTGTTTTGGAAAACTGTTTTTT. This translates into CASSLSRRTGPCFGKLFF.

The CDR3: CASSLRLSGAGELFF. The CDR3 DNA follows: TGTGCCAGCAGCTTAAGGTTGAGCGGGGCGGGGGAGCTGTTTTTT. The chain recombines TRBV7-3 with TRBJ2-2; 7 positions match TRBD2. The CDR3 runs 15 residues. CDR1 SGHTA and CDR2 FQGTGA come from the germline V gene. The ends lost 1 base at V and 8 bases at J; junction bases unmatched: 7.

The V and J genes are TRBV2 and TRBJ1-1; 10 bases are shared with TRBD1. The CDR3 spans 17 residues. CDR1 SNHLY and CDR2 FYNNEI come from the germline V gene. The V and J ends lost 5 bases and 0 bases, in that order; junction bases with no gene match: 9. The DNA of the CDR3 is TGTGCCAGCAGTAGAAGGACAGGGGGTCAGCTGAACACTGAAGCTTTCTTT. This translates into CASSRRTGGQLNTEAFF.

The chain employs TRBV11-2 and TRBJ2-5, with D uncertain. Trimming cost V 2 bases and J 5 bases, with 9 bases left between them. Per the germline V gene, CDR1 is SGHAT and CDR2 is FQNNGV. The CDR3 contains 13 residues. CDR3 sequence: CASSLTQSETQYF. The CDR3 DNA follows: TGTGCCAGCAGCTTAACCCAGTCTGAGACCCAGTACTTC. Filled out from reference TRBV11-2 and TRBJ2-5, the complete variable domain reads EAGVAQSPRYKIIEKRQSVAFWCNPISGHATLYWYQQILGQGPKLLIQFQNNGVVDDSQLPKDRFSAERLKGVDSTLKIQPAKLEDSAVYLCASSLTQSETQYFGPGTRLLVL.

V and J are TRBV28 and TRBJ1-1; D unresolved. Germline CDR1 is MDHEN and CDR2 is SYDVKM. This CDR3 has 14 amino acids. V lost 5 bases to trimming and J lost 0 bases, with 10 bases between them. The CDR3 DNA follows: TGTGCCAGCAGTGGGAGACAAGTGAACACTGAAGCTTTCTTT. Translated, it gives CASSGRQVNTEAFF.

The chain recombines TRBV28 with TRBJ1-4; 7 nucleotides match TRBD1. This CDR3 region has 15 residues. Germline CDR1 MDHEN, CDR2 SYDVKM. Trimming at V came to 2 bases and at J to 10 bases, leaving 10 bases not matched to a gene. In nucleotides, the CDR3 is TGTGCCAGCAGTTTAGGTCCAGGGGGATATGGAAAACTGTTTTTT. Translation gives CASSLGPGGYGKLFF.

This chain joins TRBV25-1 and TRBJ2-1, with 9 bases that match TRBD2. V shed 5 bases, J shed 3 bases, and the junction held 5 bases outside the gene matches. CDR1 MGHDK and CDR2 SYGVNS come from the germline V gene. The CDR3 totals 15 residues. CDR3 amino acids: CASSLGLADYNEQFF. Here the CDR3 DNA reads TGTGCCAGCAGTTTGGGACTAGCTGACTACAATGAGCAGTTCTTC.

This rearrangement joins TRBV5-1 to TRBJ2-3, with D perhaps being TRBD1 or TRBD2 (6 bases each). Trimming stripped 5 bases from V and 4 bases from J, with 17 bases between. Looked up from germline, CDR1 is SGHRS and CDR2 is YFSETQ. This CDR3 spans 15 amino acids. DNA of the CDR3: TGCGCCAGCAGTCGGGGTGAGGGGGGCGCAGATACGCAGTATTTT. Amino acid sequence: CASSRGEGGADTQYF.

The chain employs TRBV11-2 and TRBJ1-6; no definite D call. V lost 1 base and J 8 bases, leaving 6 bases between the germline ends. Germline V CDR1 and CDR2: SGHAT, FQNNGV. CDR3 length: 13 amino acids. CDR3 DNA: TGTGCCAGCAGCTTAGTCCCGGATTCACCCCTCCACTTT. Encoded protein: CASSLVPDSPLHF. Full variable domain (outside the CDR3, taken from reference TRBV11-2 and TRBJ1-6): EAGVAQSPRYKIIEKRQSVAFWCNPISGHATLYWYQQILGQGPKLLIQFQNNGVVDDSQLPKDRFSAERLKGVDSTLKIQPAKLEDSAVYLCASSLVPDSPLHFGNGTRLTVT.